The 29 T cell receptor beta chains in this list originate from one sample, sequenced in a study of blood T cells in healthy people across ages. With a J-beta primer mix and a sample-barcoded 5' primer, a second PCR ran 7 to 11 cycles. Each CDR3 protein is one row after TCRdb ran MiXCR on the 5' RACE reads. The profile covers about 1.5 million distinct CDR3 sequences, with 35% to 45% appearing a single time and 4% taken by the ten largest. The sequenced sample was blood. Source of these receptors: a woman aged 18-29 years in good health.

V is TRBV20-1 and J is TRBJ2-4; possibly TRBD2 for D (5 bases). V shed 0 bases and J shed 6 bases, with 12 bases lying between them. Germline loops: CDR1 DFQATT, CDR2 SNEGSKA (reference sequence). The CDR3 is made up of 14 amino acids. The CDR3 DNA reads as TGCAGTGCTAGAGAATTGGACGGAGGAAACATTCAGTACTTC. Protein sequence: CSARELDGGNIQYF.

This clonotype was seen a few times. This sequence joins TRBV7-2 and TRBJ1-2, with D possibly matching TRBD1 (5 bases). V was cut by 2 bases and J by 11 bases, with 18 bases left in between. CDR3 length: 14 amino acids. The germline gives CDR1 SGHTA, CDR2 FQGNSA. CDR3 region: CASSLNVAGISYTF. The DNA for the CDR3 is TGTGCCAGCAGCTTAAACGTCGCAGGGATCAGTTACACCTTC.

This clonotype was observed a single time. The V call is TRBV20-1, the J call TRBJ2-3, with 11 bases identical to TRBD2. The CDR3 loop spans 16 amino acids. The germline CDR1 and CDR2 sequences are DFQATT and SNEGSKA (reference sequence). Here the CDR3 reads CSLDSRLAGTTDTQYF. As DNA, the CDR3 is TGCAGCCTAGACTCAAGACTAGCGGGGACCACAGATACGCAGTATTTT.

In DNA, the CDR3 is TGTGCCACCGAAGGGACTAGCGGGAGAAGTGAGCAGTTCTTC. Translation: CATEGTSGRSEQFF. The chain carries TRBV27 and TRBJ2-1; 14 nucleotides agree with TRBD2. Trimming took 10 bases from V and 9 from J; bases not matched to a gene: 8. Germline V lookup: CDR1 MNHEY, CDR2 SMNVEV (reference sequence). The CDR3 sequence is 14 residues long.

The chain uses TRBV20-1 and TRBJ2-7, with a possible D match to TRBD1 (5 bases). The germline V gene has CDR1 DFQATT and CDR2 SNEGSKA (reference sequence). The CDR3 spans 14 residues. The germline V and J ends were trimmed by 6 bases and 2 bases, with 17 bases remaining between them. DNA of the CDR3: TGCAGTGCCAGATGGGGCCAGACAGCCTACGAGCAGTACTTC. Its protein is CSARWGQTAYEQYF.

This chain links TRBV7-2 with TRBJ2-5, with D perhaps given as TRBD1 or TRBD2 (7 bases each). Looked up from germline, CDR1 is SGHTA and CDR2 is FQGNSA. The CDR3 contains 16 residues. V was trimmed by 3 bases and J by 2 bases, leaving 16 bases between them. The chain's CDR3 is CASSLHRGGHQETQYF. The CDR3 DNA follows: TGTGCCAGCAGCTTGCACAGGGGAGGGCATCAAGAGACCCAGTACTTC.

This clonotype showed up just a few times. The chain employs TRBV7-6 and TRBJ2-5; TRBD2 agrees at 7 bases. V was pared by 4 bases and J by 2 bases, with 7 bases of the junction left unmatched. Germline V gives CDR1 SGHVS, CDR2 FNYEAQ. This CDR3 spans 15 amino acids. The CDR3 protein is CASSWRDYLQETQYF. The CDR3 DNA reads as TGTGCCAGCAGCTGGCGGGACTACCTACAAGAGACCCAGTACTTC.

This clonotype occurred a few times. This rearrangement joins TRBV12-3 or TRBV12-4 to TRBJ1-1, with D maybe TRBD1 (5 bases). CDR3 size: 14 residues. V was pared by 5 bases and J by 1 base, with 11 bases between. Here the CDR3 DNA reads TGTGCCAGCAGTGTTCAGGGCCGGAACACTGAAGCTTTCTTT. Protein product: CASSVQGRNTEAFF.

Of note for this clonotype: Being one base from a much bigger clone, this may be a read error. The chain has TRBV29-1 and TRBJ2-3; D possibly matches TRBD1 or TRBD2 (5 bases each). V gave up 5 bases and J gave up 8 bases, with 14 bases separating them. The CDR3 runs 12 residues. Germline CDR1 is SQVTM and CDR2 is ANQGSEA. The CDR3 region is CSVQGETVTQYF. For the CDR3, the DNA is TGCAGCGTTCAAGGGGAGACCGTTACGCAGTATTTT.

This clonotype was found a few times. CDR3 coding DNA: TGCAGTGCTAAGGACGGCAACTATAATTCACCCCTCCACTTT. It translates to CSAKDGNYNSPLHF. This chain uses TRBV20-1 with TRBJ1-6; the D is unclear. Germline V lookup: CDR1 DFQATT, CDR2 SNEGSKA (reference sequence). V shed 4 bases and J shed 3 bases, with 10 bases lying between them. This CDR3 spans 14 amino acids.

This chain connects TRBV28 to TRBJ2-1; 9 bases map to TRBD1. The germline V gene has CDR1 MDHEN and CDR2 SYDVKM. Trimming cost V 1 base and J 0 bases; bases outside gene matches: 4. CDR3 length: 17 amino acids. CDR3 sequence: CASSLSGQGGSYNEQFF. DNA for the CDR3: TGTGCCAGCAGTTTATCGGGACAGGGAGGCTCCTACAATGAGCAGTTCTTC.

The chain uses TRBV6-5 and TRBJ1-4; tentatively, D is TRBD1 (5 bases). The CDR3 consists of 14 residues. Trimming cost V 6 bases and J 2 bases, with 10 bases left between them. Germline V lookup: CDR1 MNHEY, CDR2 SVGAGI. The CDR3 region is CASRLRVTNEKLFF. The DNA for the CDR3 is TGTGCCAGCAGACTCAGGGTGACTAATGAAAAACTGTTTTTT.

The CDR3 nucleotides read TGTGCCAGCAGCCTCCTGCACGAAAAACTGTTTTTT. This gives the protein CASSLLHEKLFF. The chain has TRBV14 and TRBJ1-4; no definite D call. The CDR3 runs to 12 residues. CDR1 SGHDN and CDR2 FVKESK come from the germline V gene. Trimming pared 4 bases from V and 8 bases from J, leaving 8 bases between.

A remark on this clonotype: At one end the junction does not follow the germline gene, possibly because of a read error. The chain couples TRBV5-1 to TRBJ2-2, with D hard to call. CDR1 is SGHRS and CDR2 is YFSETQ in the germline V gene. The CDR3 length is 13 residues. This chain's CDR3 is CASSLGDTGELFF. CDR3 DNA sequence: TGTGCCAGCAGCTTAGGCGACACCGGGGAGCTGTTTTTT.

The rearrangement joins TRBV25-1 to TRBJ2-1; the match to TRBD2 covers 8 bases. Germline CDR1 and CDR2: MGHDK and SYGVNS. CDR3 length equals 16 residues. V lost 6 bases, J lost 0 bases, and 7 bases stayed unmatched. The CDR3 region has the DNA TGTGCCAGCAGCGAAGCGGGAGCGCGCTCCTACAATGAGCAGTTCTTC. It is translated as CASSEAGARSYNEQFF.

In this sample, this clonotype turned up a few times. This rearrangement joins TRBV6-1 to TRBJ2-7, with 9 bases fitting TRBD1. Germline CDR1 is MNHNS and CDR2 is SASEGT. The CDR3 is made up of 14 amino acids. After removal of 2 bases from V and 4 bases from J, the junction contained 3 bases not matched to a gene. CDR3 sequence (DNA): TGTGCCAGCAGTGAATTGGACAGGGGTTACGAGCAGTACTTC. It is translated as CASSELDRGYEQYF.

The chain recombines TRBV4-1 with TRBJ1-1; tentatively, D is TRBD1 (6 bases). V lost 1 base and J 4 bases, leaving 19 bases between the germline ends. Germline V gene data show CDR1 as MGHRA and CDR2 as YSYEKL. CDR3 length equals 17 residues. CDR3 residues: CASSQVLGAGEGTEAFF. CDR3 nucleotide sequence: TGCGCCAGCAGCCAAGTTTTGGGGGCTGGAGAGGGCACTGAAGCTTTCTTT.

The J gene is TRBJ1-5, the V gene TRBV20-1, with D possibly being TRBD1 (6 bases). This CDR3 comprises 16 residues. V was pared by 4 bases and J by 0 bases, with 16 bases between. Germline values: CDR1 DFQATT, CDR2 SNEGSKA (reference sequence). The CDR3 DNA sequence: TGCAGTGCTACCCCGGGACACCCTTATAGCAATCAGCCCCAGCATTTT. The encoded protein is CSATPGHPYSNQPQHF.

The chain joins TRBV12-3 or TRBV12-4 to TRBJ1-6, with 8 nucleotides matching TRBD1. J was trimmed by 7 bases and V by 6 bases; bases with no gene match: 5. The CDR3 is 14 residues long. The CDR3 reads CASSMTGDNSPLHF. DNA of the CDR3: TGTGCCAGCAGCATGACAGGGGACAATTCACCCCTCCACTTT.

This clonotype was picked up a small number of times. The chain is built from TRBV6-2 or TRBV6-3 and TRBJ2-7; perhaps TRBD2 as D (6 bases). Trimming took 4 bases from V and 2 from J, leaving 12 bases between them. The V gene's germline CDR1 is MNHEY and CDR2 SVGEGT. This CDR3 has 14 residues. For the CDR3, the DNA is TGTGCCAGCAGTTCGGGACTTAGCGCCTACGAGCAGTACTTC. This translates into CASSSGLSAYEQYF.

The chain couples TRBV29-1 to TRBJ2-1; the D is unclear. CDR1 is SQVTM, CDR2 ANQGSEA, per germline. Trimming stripped 1 base from V and 8 bases from J, with 15 bases between. There are 14 residues in the CDR3. The CDR3 DNA sequence: TGCAGCGTTGAAGGCAGACCAGCGCTTGATGAGCAGTTCTTC. Its translation is CSVEGRPALDEQFF.

The gene calls are TRBV30 and TRBJ2-3; 11 bases agree with TRBD2. Germline CDR1 and CDR2: GTSNPN and SVGIG (reference sequence). This CDR3 spans 18 amino acids. V lost 0 bases to trimming and J lost 2 bases; unmatched junction nucleotides: 10. CDR3 residues: CAWSVRRLAGGLTDTQYF. The CDR3 coding sequence is TGTGCCTGGAGTGTACGAAGGCTAGCGGGGGGACTCACAGATACGCAGTATTTT.

This chain links TRBV4-1 with TRBJ1-2; D is uncertain. Trimming pared 1 base from V and 4 bases from J, leaving 16 bases between. CDR3 length equals 16 residues. CDR1 is MGHRA and CDR2 is YSYEKL in the germline V gene. CDR3 residues: CASSQVASQDAYGYTF. The CDR3 region has the DNA TGCGCCAGCAGCCAAGTGGCTAGCCAGGATGCCTATGGCTACACCTTC.

The chain has TRBV15 and TRBJ1-2, with no clear D. The CDR3 is 14 residues long. V was pared by 0 bases and J by 5 bases, with 10 bases between. Germline V CDR1 and CDR2: LNHNV, YYDKDF (reference sequence). The CDR3 nucleotides are TGTGCCACCAGCAGAGACCGGACGGAATATGGCTACACCTTC. Protein sequence: CATSRDRTEYGYTF.

This sequence joins TRBV10-2 and TRBJ2-5; D assignment may be TRBD1 or TRBD2 (5 bases each). This CDR3 has 17 amino acids. The germline V and J ends were trimmed by 5 bases and 2 bases, with 21 bases remaining between them. Germline CDR1 and CDR2: WSHSY and SAAADI. CDR3 in DNA: TGCGCCAGCAGTAATCCCTTAAATCTCTGGGGGCAAGAGACCCAGTACTTC. It translates to CASSNPLNLWGQETQYF.

This chain uses TRBV6-5 with TRBJ2-1; a weak D match, TRBD1 (5 bases). The DNA matches TRBJ2-7 better at its end, which makes the J call doubtful. In germline, CDR1 is MNHEY, CDR2 SVGAGI. CDR3 length equals 12 residues. The DNA of the CDR3 is TGTGCCAGCGCCGACAGTTACAATGAGCAGTACTTC. As protein: CASADSYNEQYF.

This clonotype came up a few times. This chain connects TRBV28 to TRBJ1-2; D is ambiguous. Germline loops: CDR1 MDHEN, CDR2 SYDVKM. CDR3 length: 13 residues. With 2 bases removed from V and 2 bases from J, the gap between germline ends came to 6 bases. As DNA, the CDR3 is TGTGCCAGCAGTTTACTTCGCAACTATGGCTACACCTTC. Amino acid sequence: CASSLLRNYGYTF.

The chain joins TRBV20-1 to TRBJ2-4, with D tentatively TRBD2 (5 bases). The CDR3 spans 13 residues. The germline V gene has CDR1 DFQATT and CDR2 SNEGSKA (reference sequence). Between the trimmed V and J ends, which lost 8 bases and 3 bases, there was a span of 14 bases. The CDR3 sequence is CSTPEAGKNIQYF. The CDR3 DNA follows: TGCAGTACCCCGGAGGCGGGCAAAAACATTCAGTACTTC.

In its sample, this clonotype was seen once. The chain employs TRBV15 and TRBJ2-3; D is possibly TRBD2 (6 bases). This CDR3 comprises 15 residues. V was pared by 9 bases and J by 8 bases, with 24 bases between. The germline gives CDR1 LNHNV, CDR2 YYDKDF (reference sequence). Here the CDR3 reads CATATGTGGSRTQYF. CDR3 DNA: TGTGCCACAGCGACCGGGACTGGTGGATCCCGTACGCAGTATTTT.